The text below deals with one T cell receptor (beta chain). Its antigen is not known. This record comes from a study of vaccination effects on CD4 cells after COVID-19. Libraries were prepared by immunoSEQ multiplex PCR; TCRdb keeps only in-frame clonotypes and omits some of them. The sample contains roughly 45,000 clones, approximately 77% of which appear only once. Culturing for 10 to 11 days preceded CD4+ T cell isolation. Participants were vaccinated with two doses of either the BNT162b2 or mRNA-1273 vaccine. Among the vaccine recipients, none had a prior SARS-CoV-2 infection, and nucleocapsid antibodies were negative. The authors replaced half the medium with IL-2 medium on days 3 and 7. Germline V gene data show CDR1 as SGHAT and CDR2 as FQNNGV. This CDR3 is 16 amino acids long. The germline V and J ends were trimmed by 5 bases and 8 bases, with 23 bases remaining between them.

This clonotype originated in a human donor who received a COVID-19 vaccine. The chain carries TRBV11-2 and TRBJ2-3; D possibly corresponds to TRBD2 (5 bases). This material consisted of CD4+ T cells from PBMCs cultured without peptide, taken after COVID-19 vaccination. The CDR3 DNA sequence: TGTGCCAGCAGCCCGCGACTGGGAGCTGCTACGGGTACGCAGTATTTT. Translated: CASSPRLGAATGTQYF. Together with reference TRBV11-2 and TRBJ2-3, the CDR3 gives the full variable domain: EAGVAQSPRYKIIEKRQSVAFWCNPISGHATLYWYQQILGQGPKLLIQFQNNGVVDDSQLPKDRFSAERLKGVDSTLKIQPAKLEDSAVYLCASSPRLGAATGTQYFGPGTRLTVL.